These 31 T cell receptor beta chains were all obtained from the same sample, sequenced in a study of blood T cell repertoires in COVID-19. Here immunoSEQ multiplex PCR was the method, and the copy in TCRdb shows in-frame clones only, minus some. The sample contains some 300,000 clones, about 89% of which appear only once. What was sequenced was PBMCs or T cells enriched from blood (not recorded which). Every receptor here comes from a woman aged 40 to 55 who had recovered from COVID-19.

The rearrangement uses TRBV27 and TRBJ2-6; tentative D call: TRBD2 (5 bases). V was cut by 3 bases and J by 1 base, with 7 bases left in between. This CDR3 region has 15 residues. Germline CDR1 MNHEY, CDR2 SMNVEV (reference sequence). The CDR3 DNA reads as TGTGCCAGCAGTTTGGGCGGGTCTGGGGCCAACGTCCTGACTTTC. Its translation is CASSLGGSGANVLTF.

This sequence joins TRBV5-1 and TRBJ2-1; 7 bases are shared with TRBD2. Trimming took 0 bases from V and 7 from J; bases not matched to a gene: 10. The CDR3 consists of 16 residues. Per germline, CDR1 SGHRS and CDR2 YFSETQ. CDR3 region: CASSLGPAGVTNEQFF. Written as DNA, the CDR3 is TGCGCCAGCAGCTTGGGGCCCGCGGGAGTAACTAATGAGCAGTTCTTC.

This clone was found a few times. The chain couples TRBV30 to TRBJ1-6, with 7 bases aligning to TRBD1. The CDR3 totals 12 residues. The trim removed 5 bases at V and 7 bases at J, leaving 2 bases unmatched. Germline V gene data show CDR1 as GTSNPN and CDR2 as SVGIG (reference sequence). The CDR3 sequence is CAWDRVNSPLHF. The CDR3 nucleotides are TGTGCCTGGGACAGGGTAAATTCACCCCTCCACTTT.

V gene TRBV5-1 combines with J gene TRBJ1-2; TRBD1 is a possible D gene (6 bases). The CDR3 extends over 14 amino acids. Trimming cost V 2 bases and J 3 bases, with 11 bases left between them. Germline V gene data show CDR1 as SGHRS and CDR2 as YFSETQ. CDR3 DNA sequence: TGCGCCAGCAGCTTACCAGGGGAAGACTATGGCTACACCTTC. Translation: CASSLPGEDYGYTF.

The V call is TRBV6-5, the J call TRBJ2-7, with 8 bases matching TRBD1. CDR3 length equals 16 residues. Germline V lookup: CDR1 MNHEY, CDR2 SVGAGI. Trimming at V came to 4 bases and at J to 0 bases, leaving 8 bases not matched to a gene. The chain's CDR3 is CASSLGQVLNSYEQYF. CDR3 nucleotides: TGTGCCAGCAGTTTGGGACAGGTCCTCAACTCCTACGAGCAGTACTTC.

The chain recombines TRBV9 with TRBJ1-3; D ambiguous. The V end lost 4 bases, the J end lost 0 bases, and 17 bases lay between the germline ends. Germline CDR1 is SGDLS and CDR2 is YYNGEE. This CDR3 spans 17 amino acids. For the CDR3, the DNA is TGTGCCAGCAGCACCCCCCAACTCACGAGCTCTGGAAACACCATATATTTT. Translation gives CASSTPQLTSSGNTIYF.

V and J are TRBV3-1 (or the pseudogene TRBV3-2) and TRBJ2-7; 9 bases are shared with TRBD1. V shed 1 base, J shed 4 bases, and the junction held 8 bases outside the gene matches. There are 16 residues in the CDR3. Germline CDR1 is LGHDT and CDR2 is YNNKEL (reference sequence). The DNA for the CDR3 is TGTGCCAGCAGCCAAGCGGTAGGGACAGGGACGTACGAGCAGTACTTC. Translated: CASSQAVGTGTYEQYF.

About this clone: At one of its ends the junction is not consistent with the germline gene, which may arise from a read error. V and J are TRBV2 and TRBJ2-1; TRBD2 matches 15 bases. This CDR3 has 16 residues. Germline V lookup: CDR1 SNHLY, CDR2 FYNNEI. CDR3 region: CASSEGTSGGYNEQFF. In DNA form, the CDR3 reads TGTGCCAGCAGCGAAGGGACTAGCGGGGGGTACAATGAGCAGTTCTTC.

This clone appeared once. The chain combines TRBV5-1 with TRBJ2-1; D perhaps matches TRBD1 (5 bases). Between the trimmed V and J ends, which lost 2 bases and 5 bases, there was a span of 14 bases. Germline values: CDR1 SGHRS, CDR2 YFSETQ. This CDR3 is built from 15 residues. The DNA of the CDR3 is TGCGCCAGCAGCTTATCGGCAGGGTCGCACAATGAGCAGTTCTTC. This codes for CASSLSAGSHNEQFF.

The chain carries TRBV6-5 and TRBJ1-2, with D possibly matching TRBD1 (6 bases). V lost 0 bases and J lost 4, with 9 bases in between. Per germline, CDR1 MNHEY and CDR2 SVGAGI. The CDR3 runs to 14 residues. The DNA for the CDR3 is TGTGCCAGCAGTTACTCGGACAGCATCTATGGCTACACCTTC. It encodes CASSYSDSIYGYTF.

The rearrangement joins TRBV9 to TRBJ2-7; 9 bases are a match to TRBD1. V lost 6 bases to trimming and J lost 3 bases; unmatched junction nucleotides: 16. The germline V gene encodes CDR1 SGDLS and CDR2 YYNGEE. The CDR3 is made up of 17 amino acids. The CDR3 region is CASTPGDPGQGLYEQYF. The CDR3 coding sequence is TGTGCCAGCACTCCTGGGGATCCGGGACAGGGCCTCTACGAGCAGTACTTC.

J is TRBJ1-2 and V is TRBV10-3; D ambiguous. CDR1 is ENHRY and CDR2 is SYGVKD in the germline V gene. The CDR3 has 11 residues. V lost 11 bases, J lost 8 bases, and 15 bases lay in between. In nucleotides, the CDR3 is TGTGCCCTCCGGGATCTGGAAGGCTACACCTTC. It codes for CALRDLEGYTF.

V usage is TRBV10-1 and J usage is TRBJ2-5, with 8 bases lining up with TRBD1. CDR3 length equals 18 residues. The V gene's germline CDR1 is WNHNN and CDR2 SYGVQD (reference sequence). Trimming at V came to 6 bases and at J to 5 bases, leaving 20 bases not matched to a gene. The CDR3 DNA sequence: TGCGCCAGCAGACTACTTATTGAGACAGGGGCCAAGGGGGAGACCCAGTACTTC. Translated: CASRLLIETGAKGETQYF.

This chain uses TRBV29-1 with TRBJ2-3; 7 bases line up with TRBD1. This CDR3 has 15 amino acids. Germline assignment: CDR1 SQVTM and CDR2 ANQGSEA. Losses at the gene ends were 4 bases for V and 2 bases for J; bases not matched to a gene: 9. CDR3 DNA sequence: TGCAGCGTTGGGGGGACAGCTGGTCACACAGATACGCAGTATTTT. This encodes CSVGGTAGHTDTQYF.

This clone was seen a single time. This chain connects TRBV19 to TRBJ1-2; the D gene is possibly TRBD1 (6 bases). CDR3 length equals 14 residues. Germline V gene sequence: CDR1 LNHDA, CDR2 SQIVND (reference sequence). With 6 bases removed from V and 2 bases from J, the gap between germline ends came to 13 bases. The CDR3 protein is CASRNRVGNYGYTF. The CDR3 DNA sequence: TGTGCCAGTAGAAACAGGGTCGGCAACTATGGCTACACCTTC.

DNA for the CDR3: TGTGCCAGCACCCCGACAGGGTTGAATTCACCCCTCCACTTT. This sequence encodes CASTPTGLNSPLHF. V is TRBV28 and J is TRBJ1-6, with 7 nucleotides matching TRBD1. With V trimmed by 7 bases and J by 7 bases, 7 bases remained unmatched. Germline-derived CDR1 and CDR2 are MDHEN and SYDVKM. The CDR3 runs 14 residues.

This CDR3 is CASSQGIAQTQFF. The CDR3 nucleotides read TGTGCCAGCAGCCAAGGGATAGCCCAAACTCAGTTCTTC. This sequence joins TRBV3-1 (or the pseudogene TRBV3-2) and TRBJ2-1; D remains unclear. Per the germline V gene, CDR1 is LGHDT and CDR2 is YNNKEL (reference sequence). This CDR3 has 13 amino acids. V shed 1 base and J shed 13 bases, with 14 bases lying between them.

The V gene is TRBV10-3, the J gene TRBJ2-7; 7 bases match TRBD2. Germline CDR1 reads ENHRY; CDR2 reads SYGVKD. CDR3 length: 14 residues. V was pared by 7 bases and J by 6 bases, with 12 bases of the junction left unmatched. CDR3 residues: CAINLSGDGGEQYF. In nucleotides, the CDR3 is TGTGCCATCAACCTAAGCGGGGACGGGGGCGAGCAGTACTTC.

The chain joins TRBV7-9 to TRBJ2-1, with 7 bases fitting TRBD1. Germline V gives CDR1 SEHNR, CDR2 FQNEAQ (reference sequence). V gave up 3 bases and J gave up 3 bases; unmatched junction bases: 2. There are 14 residues in the CDR3. This chain's CDR3 is CASSLTGNYNEQFF. The CDR3 DNA reads as TGTGCCAGCAGCTTGACAGGGAACTACAATGAGCAGTTCTTC.

This clone was found once. The rearrangement joins TRBV19 to TRBJ1-2; 9 nucleotides agree with TRBD1. The CDR3 extends over 15 amino acids. V was pared by 4 bases and J by 5 bases, with 8 bases of the junction left unmatched. Germline V CDR1 and CDR2: LNHDA, SQIVND (reference sequence). The CDR3 spells CASSNRDRALYGYTF. CDR3 DNA sequence: TGTGCCAGTAGTAACCGGGACAGGGCATTATATGGCTACACCTTC.

The DNA of the CDR3 is TGTGCCAGCAGAAAACAGGGATCCGTCTATGGCTACACCTTC. This translates into CASRKQGSVYGYTF. The gene calls are TRBV6-5 and TRBJ1-2, with D possibly matching TRBD1 (6 bases). This CDR3 has 14 residues. V dropped 6 bases and J dropped 4 bases, with 15 bases sitting between them. Germline CDR1 reads MNHEY; CDR2 reads SVGAGI.

The J gene is TRBJ2-3, the V gene TRBV25-1; 7 bases are a match to TRBD1. CDR3 size: 15 residues. Looked up from germline, CDR1 is MGHDK and CDR2 is SYGVNS. V was clipped by 3 bases and J by 4 bases; unmatched bases: 7. CDR3 sequence: CASSDYRGSADTQYF. CDR3 coding DNA: TGTGCCAGCAGTGATTACAGGGGAAGTGCAGATACGCAGTATTTT.

This clone occurred once. The chain uses TRBV9 and TRBJ2-3, with D possibly TRBD2 on 5 matching bases. Germline V lookup: CDR1 SGDLS, CDR2 YYNGEE. The CDR3 spans 15 residues. The ends were cut back, 4 bases at V and 6 bases at J, with 18 bases in the middle. The CDR3 is CASSTQTRLLDTQYF. Here the CDR3 DNA reads TGTGCCAGCAGCACCCAAACTAGGTTGTTGGATACGCAGTATTTT. Full variable domain (remainder filled in from reference TRBV9 and TRBJ2-3): DSGVTQTPKHLITATGQRVTLRCSPRSGDLSVYWYQQSLDQGLQFLIQYYNGEERAKGNILERFSAQQFPDLHSELNLSSLELGDSALYFCASSTQTRLLDTQYFGPGTRLTVL.

The rearrangement joins TRBV19 to TRBJ2-1; 7 nucleotides match TRBD1. Unmatched junction bases numbered 6, after V lost 10 bases and J lost 3 bases. From germline, CDR1 is LNHDA and CDR2 SQIVND (reference sequence). CDR3 size: 13 residues. The CDR3 sequence is CATPGTVYNEQFF. The DNA of the CDR3 is TGTGCCACCCCCGGGACAGTCTACAATGAGCAGTTCTTC.

This clone was seen a single time. The V call is TRBV15, the J call TRBJ2-5, with D perhaps TRBD1 (6 bases). V was clipped by 0 bases and J by 5 bases, with 22 bases between them. Germline CDR1 is LNHNV and CDR2 is YYDKDF (reference sequence). The CDR3 is 18 residues long. The CDR3 DNA reads as TGTGCCACCAGCAGAGATCGCCCCCTGGATGGGACAATGGAGACCCAGTACTTC. The encoded protein is CATSRDRPLDGTMETQYF. Looking up the rest from reference TRBV15 and TRBJ2-5 gives the full variable domain: DAMVIQNPRYQVTQFGKPVTLSCSQTLNHNVMYWYQQKSSQAPKLLFHYYDKDFNNEADTPDNFQSRRPNTSFCFLDIRSPGLGDTAMYLCATSRDRPLDGTMETQYFGPGTRLLVL.

This sequence joins TRBV5-5 and TRBJ1-5, with 7 nucleotides matching TRBD1. J gave up 2 bases and V 5 bases, and 7 bases lay outside the gene matches. The CDR3 is 15 amino acids. Germline V gives CDR1 SGHKS, CDR2 YYEKEE (reference sequence). CDR3: CASSLSGTGNQPQHF. In DNA form, the CDR3 reads TGTGCCAGCAGTCTTTCCGGGACAGGCAATCAGCCCCAGCATTTT.

The rearrangement uses TRBV9 and TRBJ2-1; D not certain. Germline V gene sequence: CDR1 SGDLS, CDR2 YYNGEE. There are 14 residues in the CDR3. Between the trimmed V and J ends, which lost 4 bases and 0 bases, there was a span of 8 bases. The CDR3 DNA follows: TGTGCCAGCAGCCCCTGGAGCTCCTACAATGAGCAGTTCTTC. Protein: CASSPWSSYNEQFF.

The chain uses TRBV5-5 and TRBJ2-1, with 7 nucleotides matching TRBD1. The junction had 7 bases not matched to a gene; V was cut back by 7 bases and J by 0 bases. Germline CDR1 reads SGHKS; CDR2 reads YYEKEE (reference sequence). This CDR3 has 15 residues. CDR3 in DNA: TGTGCCAGCTGGGACAGATCCAGCTCCTACAATGAGCAGTTCTTC. It is translated as CASWDRSSSYNEQFF. Combining the CDR3 with reference TRBV5-5 and TRBJ2-1 gives the whole variable domain DAGVTQSPTHLIKTRGQQVTLRCSPISGHKSVSWYQQVLGQGPQFIFQYYEKEERGRGNFPDRFSARQFPNYSSELNVNALLLGDSALYLCASWDRSSSYNEQFFGPGTRLTVL.

The chain is built from TRBV3-1 (or the pseudogene TRBV3-2) and TRBJ1-5; perhaps TRBD1 as D (6 bases). This CDR3 has 14 amino acids. V shed 0 bases and J shed 6 bases, with 9 bases lying between them. CDR1 LGHDT and CDR2 YNNKEL come from the germline V gene (reference sequence). The CDR3 bases are TGTGCCAGCAGCCAAGAGAGGGGGAGTCAGCCCCAGCATTTT. It yields the protein CASSQERGSQPQHF.

The DNA of the CDR3 is TGCGCCAGCAGCTTGGTAGGACAGGGGGACTATGGCTACACCTTC. This translates into CASSLVGQGDYGYTF. The chain recombines TRBV5-1 with TRBJ1-2; 10 bases align to TRBD1. Trimming took 0 bases from V and 3 from J; bases not matched to a gene: 2. CDR1 and CDR2 (germline): SGHRS, YFSETQ. The length of the CDR3 is 15 residues.

The chain recombines TRBV29-1 with TRBJ1-2, with D unresolved. Germline CDR1 and CDR2: SQVTM and ANQGSEA. The germline V and J ends were trimmed by 5 bases and 7 bases, with 17 bases remaining between them. This CDR3 has 13 amino acids. Here the CDR3 DNA reads TGCAGCGTTCACGGGTCCCAGCTTGTTGGCTACACCTTC. This translates into CSVHGSQLVGYTF.